A single sample is the source of the 17 T cell receptor beta chains below, sequenced in a study of neurological immune-mediated disorders. TCRdb re-derived calls from the 5' RACE reads in MiXCR, one entry per CDR3 protein. The top ten hold approximately 2.9% of the sample, which has under 90,000 distinct CDR3 sequences, 3% to 4.5% seen once. The sample consisted of PBMCs. The receptors derive from a woman aged 45-60 years with multiple sclerosis.

This clonotype was detected ten times or more. This chain uses TRBV7-2 with TRBJ1-1; TRBD1 aligns across 8 bases. V lost 5 bases to trimming and J lost 0 bases; unmatched junction nucleotides: 5. Germline V lookup: CDR1 SGHTA, CDR2 FQGNSA. The CDR3 runs 15 residues. This CDR3 reads CASSDWTGMNTEAFF. The DNA for the CDR3 is TGTGCCAGCAGCGACTGGACAGGGATGAACACTGAAGCTTTCTTT.

At least ten counts were recorded for this clonotype. The CDR3 loop is CASSKPPDTYQETQYF. The CDR3 DNA reads TGTGCCAGCAGCAAACCCCCGGACACTTACCAAGAGACCCAGTACTTC. This chain uses TRBV21-1 with TRBJ2-5; the table calls TRBD1, which could not be checked here. TRBV21-1 constitutes a pseudogene. This CDR3 has 16 residues.

This clonotype was picked up a small number of times. A read error may explain this, as a much larger clone is one base away. The rearrangement uses TRBV7-2 and TRBJ2-7; D is undetermined. The CDR3 runs 13 residues. Germline loops: CDR1 SGHTA, CDR2 FQGNSA. CDR3 DNA: TGTGCCAGCAGCGTCGTAGGCTCCTACGAGAAGTACTTC. It codes for CASSVVGSYEKYF.

This clonotype was observed many times. The gene calls are TRBV7-9 and TRBJ1-1; D remains ambiguous. Trimming stripped 6 bases from V and 1 base from J, with 9 bases between. CDR1 SEHNR and CDR2 FQNEAQ come from the germline V gene (reference sequence). This CDR3 contains 13 residues. Here the CDR3 reads CASRGDRNTEAFF. For the CDR3, the DNA is TGTGCCAGCAGGGGCGATCGGAACACTGAAGCTTTCTTT.

At least ten counts were recorded for this clonotype. This chain connects TRBV5-6 to TRBJ2-1, with D uncertain. Trimming took off 1 base at V and 2 bases at J, with 10 bases between the two ends. The CDR3 has 15 residues. The germline gives CDR1 SGHDT, CDR2 YYEEEE. CDR3 DNA sequence: TGTGCCAGCAGCTTGACGTTGAGTACCTACAATGAGCAGTTCTTC. Its translation is CASSLTLSTYNEQFF.

The chain joins TRBV20-1 to TRBJ1-2; maybe TRBD1 (6 bases). CDR1 is DFQATT, CDR2 SNEGSKA, per germline (reference sequence). V shed 4 bases and J shed 8 bases, with 32 bases lying between them. The CDR3 covers 18 residues. As DNA, the CDR3 is TGCAGTGCTAAAGAGGACCCTCGGGACAAGGCTAGTATTTTCGGCTACACCTTC. The encoded protein is CSAKEDPRDKASIFGYTF.

This clonotype was seen many times. The chain employs TRBV5-1 and TRBJ1-3; D is unclear. This CDR3 spans 13 amino acids. With 4 bases removed from V and 2 bases from J, the gap between germline ends came to 7 bases. In germline, CDR1 is SGHRS, CDR2 YFSETQ. The CDR3 DNA follows: TGCGCCAGCAGCCCCCTGGCTGGAAACACCATATATTTT. This encodes CASSPLAGNTIYF. The variable domain in full, with the rest retrieved from reference TRBV5-1 and TRBJ1-3, is KAGVTQTPRYLIKTRGQQVTLSCSPISGHRSVSWYQQTPGQGLQFLFEYFSETQRNKGNFPGRFSGRQFSNSRSEMNVSTLELGDSALYLCASSPLAGNTIYFGEGSWLTVV.

This clonotype came up many times. CDR3 nucleotide sequence: TGTGCCAGCAGTCTCAGGGAACAACTCTACGAGCAGTACTTC. The encoded protein is CASSLREQLYEQYF. The J gene is TRBJ2-7, the V gene TRBV12-3 or TRBV12-4; TRBD1 might be the D (5 bases). V shed 5 bases and J shed 3 bases, with 14 bases lying between them. The CDR3 length is 14 residues.

This clonotype has a handful of counts. The chain is built from TRBV20-1 and TRBJ2-7; 9 bases are shared with TRBD2. V lost 2 bases to trimming and J lost 2 bases; unmatched junction nucleotides: 7. CDR3 length: 15 amino acids. Germline V lookup: CDR1 DFQATT, CDR2 SNEGSKA (reference sequence). This CDR3 is CSARWLAGETYEQYF. The CDR3 DNA sequence: TGCAGTGCTAGATGGTTAGCGGGGGAAACCTACGAGCAGTACTTC.

This clonotype occurred a few times. The chain combines TRBV20-1 with TRBJ2-5, with 9 bases aligning to TRBD1. This CDR3 has 14 residues. V lost 3 bases to trimming and J lost 1 base; unmatched junction nucleotides: 3. CDR1 DFQATT and CDR2 SNEGSKA come from the germline V gene (reference sequence). Here the CDR3 DNA reads TGCAGTGCTAGTGGACAGGGGTCCCAAGAGACCCAGTACTTC. Translated, it gives CSASGQGSQETQYF.

This clonotype was seen ten or more times. The rearrangement joins TRBV20-1 to TRBJ2-7; maybe TRBD1 (7 bases). The CDR3 loop spans 14 amino acids. In germline, CDR1 is DFQATT, CDR2 SNEGSKA (reference sequence). Trimming removed 5 bases from V and 2 bases from J, with 16 bases in between. CDR3 sequence: CSAPGVRGAYEQYF. The CDR3 DNA reads TGCAGTGCTCCGGGGGTCAGGGGGGCCTACGAGCAGTACTTC.

This clonotype was observed many times. The chain is built from TRBV20-1 and TRBJ1-1; D perhaps matches TRBD1 (5 bases). Trimming shortened V by 1 base and J by 4 bases, and 13 bases separated the two germline ends. This CDR3 comprises 14 residues. Germline-derived CDR1 and CDR2 are DFQATT and SNEGSKA (reference sequence). CDR3 nucleotide sequence: TGCAGTGCTAGAGGAGTGTGGGGGGGCACTGAAGCTTTCTTT. This sequence encodes CSARGVWGGTEAFF.

At least ten counts were recorded for this clonotype. The chain couples TRBV12-3 or TRBV12-4 to TRBJ1-1; D possibly corresponds to TRBD1 (6 bases). This CDR3 is 13 amino acids long. Deletions cut 4 bases from V and 4 bases from J, with 10 bases between. CDR3 coding DNA: TGTGCCAGCAGTTACAGGGAGGTCACTGAAGCTTTCTTT. Protein: CASSYREVTEAFF.

This clonotype came up many times. This sequence joins TRBV12-3 or TRBV12-4 and TRBJ1-5; 7 nucleotides line up with TRBD1. CDR3 length: 14 residues. With 5 bases clipped from V and 0 bases from J, the junction kept 1 base outside the gene matches. CDR3 coding DNA: TGTGCCAGCAGTAGACAGGGTAGCAATCAGCCCCAGCATTTT. Its translation is CASSRQGSNQPQHF.

This clonotype appeared many times. This chain uses TRBV7-2 with TRBJ1-1; a weak D match, TRBD1 (6 bases). The length of the CDR3 is 13 residues. The germline gives CDR1 SGHTA, CDR2 FQGNSA. Trimming took off 6 bases at V and 5 bases at J, with 13 bases between the two ends. CDR3 protein: CASRLGQGTEAFF. The CDR3 DNA sequence: TGTGCCAGCAGGCTAGGGCAGGGGACTGAAGCTTTCTTT. The full variable domain, with the rest looked up from reference TRBV7-2 and TRBJ1-1, is GAGVSQSPSNKVTEKGKDVELRCDPISGHTALYWYRQSLGQGLEFLIYFQGNSAPDKSGLPSDRFSAERTGGSVSTLTIQRTQQEDSAVYLCASRLGQGTEAFFGQGTRLTVV.

This clonotype was picked up many times. The rearrangement links TRBV5-1 to TRBJ2-2; D is unclear. The germline V and J ends were trimmed by 0 bases and 4 bases, with 10 bases remaining between them. Germline V gene data show CDR1 as SGHRS and CDR2 as YFSETQ. This CDR3 comprises 15 residues. CDR3 nucleotide sequence: TGCGCCAGCAGCTTGGGCTCCCGGGTCACCGGGGAGCTGTTTTTT. It specifies CASSLGSRVTGELFF.

This clonotype occurred many times. The gene calls are TRBV3-1 and TRBJ1-6; D is unresolved. V was clipped by 0 bases and J by 0 bases, with 6 bases between them. Per the germline V gene, CDR1 is LGHDT and CDR2 is YNNKEL (reference sequence). The CDR3 extends over 16 amino acids. CDR3 residues: CASSQDVSSYNSPLHF. The CDR3 DNA sequence: TGTGCCAGCAGCCAAGATGTGAGCTCCTATAATTCACCCCTCCACTTT.